This paragraph reports one T cell receptor (beta chain). The data originate from a study of somatic mutations in cytotoxic T cells in rheumatoid arthritis. Study details: The authors flow-sorted some V beta antibody-stained T-cell populations at nearly 100% purity, including V beta1+ cells that they sequenced for TCRB.

Sequenced by immunoSEQ multiplex PCR; TCRdb stores in-frame clones only, minus some. The data hold 16,000 or so clones, with about 74% observed a single time. V was trimmed by 0 bases and J by 6 bases, leaving 0 bases between them. From germline, CDR1 is SGHVS and CDR2 FNYEAQ. There are 12 residues in the CDR3. The sequence was obtained from an adult with rheumatoid arthritis. V gene TRBV7-6 combines with J gene TRBJ1-6; D ambiguous. The source material was CD8+ T cells sorted from blood. The CDR3 DNA sequence: TGTGCCAGCAGCTTAGCTAATTCACCCCTCCACTTT. Translating gives CASSLANSPLHF. Looking up the rest from reference TRBV7-6 and TRBJ1-6 gives the full variable domain: GAGVSQSPRYKVTKRGQDVALRCDPISGHVSLYWYRQALGQGPEFLTYFNYEAQQDKSGLPNDRFSAERPEGSISTLTIQRTEQRDSAMYRCASSLANSPLHFGNGTRLTVT.